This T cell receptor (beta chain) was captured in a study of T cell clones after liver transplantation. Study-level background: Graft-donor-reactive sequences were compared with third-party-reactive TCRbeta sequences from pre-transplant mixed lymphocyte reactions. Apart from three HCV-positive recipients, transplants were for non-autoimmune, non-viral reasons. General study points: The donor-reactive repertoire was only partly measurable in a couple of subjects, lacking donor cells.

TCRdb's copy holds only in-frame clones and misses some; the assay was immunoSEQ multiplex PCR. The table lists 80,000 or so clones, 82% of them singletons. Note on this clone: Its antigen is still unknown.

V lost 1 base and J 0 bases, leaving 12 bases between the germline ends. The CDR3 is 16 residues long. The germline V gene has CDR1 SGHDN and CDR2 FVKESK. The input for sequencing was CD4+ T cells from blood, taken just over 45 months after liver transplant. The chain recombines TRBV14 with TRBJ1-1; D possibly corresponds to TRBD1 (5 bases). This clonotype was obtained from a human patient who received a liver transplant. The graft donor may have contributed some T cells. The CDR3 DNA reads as TGTGCCAGCAGCCAAGTTTGGGGCATCCTGAACACTGAAGCTTTCTTT. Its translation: CASSQVWGILNTEAFF.